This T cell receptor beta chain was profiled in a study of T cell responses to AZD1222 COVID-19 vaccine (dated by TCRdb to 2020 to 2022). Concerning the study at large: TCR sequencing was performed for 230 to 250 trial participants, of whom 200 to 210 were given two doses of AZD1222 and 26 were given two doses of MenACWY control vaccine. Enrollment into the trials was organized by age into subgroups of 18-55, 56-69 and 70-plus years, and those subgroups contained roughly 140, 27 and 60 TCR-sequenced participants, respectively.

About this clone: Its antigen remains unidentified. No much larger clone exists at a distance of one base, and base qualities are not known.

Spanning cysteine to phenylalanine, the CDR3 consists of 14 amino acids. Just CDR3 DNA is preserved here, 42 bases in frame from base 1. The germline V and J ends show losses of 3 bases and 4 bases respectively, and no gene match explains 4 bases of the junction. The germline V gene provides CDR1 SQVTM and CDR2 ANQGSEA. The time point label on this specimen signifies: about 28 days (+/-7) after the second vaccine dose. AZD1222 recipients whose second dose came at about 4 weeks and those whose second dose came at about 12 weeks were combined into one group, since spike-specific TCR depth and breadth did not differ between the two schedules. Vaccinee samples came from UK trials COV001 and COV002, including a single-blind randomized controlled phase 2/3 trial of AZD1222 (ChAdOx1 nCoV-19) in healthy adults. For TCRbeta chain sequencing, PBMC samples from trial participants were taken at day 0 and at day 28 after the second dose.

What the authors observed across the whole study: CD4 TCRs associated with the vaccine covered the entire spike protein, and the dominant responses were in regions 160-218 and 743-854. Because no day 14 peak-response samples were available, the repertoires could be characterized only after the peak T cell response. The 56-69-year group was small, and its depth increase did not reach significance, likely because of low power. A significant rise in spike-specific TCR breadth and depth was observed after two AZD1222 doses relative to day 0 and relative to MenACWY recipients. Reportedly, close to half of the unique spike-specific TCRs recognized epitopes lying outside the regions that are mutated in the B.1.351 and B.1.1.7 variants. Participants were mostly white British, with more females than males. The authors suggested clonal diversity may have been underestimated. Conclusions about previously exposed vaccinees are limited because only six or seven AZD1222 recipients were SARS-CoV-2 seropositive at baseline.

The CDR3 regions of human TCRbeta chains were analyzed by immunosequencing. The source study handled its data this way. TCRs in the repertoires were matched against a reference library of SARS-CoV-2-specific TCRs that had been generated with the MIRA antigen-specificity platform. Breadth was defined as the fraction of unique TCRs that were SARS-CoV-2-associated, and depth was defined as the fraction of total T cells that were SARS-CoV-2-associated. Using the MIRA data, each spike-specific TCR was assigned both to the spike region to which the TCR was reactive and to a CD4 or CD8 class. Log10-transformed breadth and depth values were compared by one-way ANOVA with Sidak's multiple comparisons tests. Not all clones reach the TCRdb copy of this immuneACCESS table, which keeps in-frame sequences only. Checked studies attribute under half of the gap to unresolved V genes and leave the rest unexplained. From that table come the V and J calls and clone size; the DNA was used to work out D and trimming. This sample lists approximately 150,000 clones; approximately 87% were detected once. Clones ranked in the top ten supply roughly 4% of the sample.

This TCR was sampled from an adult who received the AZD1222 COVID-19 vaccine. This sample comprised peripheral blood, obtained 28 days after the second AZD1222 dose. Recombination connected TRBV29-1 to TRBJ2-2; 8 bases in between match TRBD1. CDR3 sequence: CSVDRGLGTGELFF. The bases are TGCAGCGTTGACAGGGGGCTCGGCACCGGGGAGCTGTTTTTT.